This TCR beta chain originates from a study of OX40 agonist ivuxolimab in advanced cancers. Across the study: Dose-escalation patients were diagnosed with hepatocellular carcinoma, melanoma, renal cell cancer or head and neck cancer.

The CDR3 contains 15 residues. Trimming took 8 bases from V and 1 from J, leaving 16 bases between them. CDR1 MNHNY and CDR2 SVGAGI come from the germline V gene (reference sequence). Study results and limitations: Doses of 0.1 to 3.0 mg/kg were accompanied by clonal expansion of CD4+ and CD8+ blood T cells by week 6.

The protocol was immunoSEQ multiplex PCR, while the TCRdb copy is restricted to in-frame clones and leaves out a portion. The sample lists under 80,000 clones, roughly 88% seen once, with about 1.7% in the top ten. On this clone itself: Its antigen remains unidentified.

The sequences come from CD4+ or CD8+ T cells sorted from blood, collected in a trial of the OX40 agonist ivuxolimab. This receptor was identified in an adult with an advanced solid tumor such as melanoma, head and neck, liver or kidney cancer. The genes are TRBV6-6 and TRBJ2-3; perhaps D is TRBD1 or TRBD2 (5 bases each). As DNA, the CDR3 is TGTGCCAGCTCCCTCCGGGGCGTTGGCACAGATACGCAGTATTTT. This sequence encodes CASSLRGVGTDTQYF.